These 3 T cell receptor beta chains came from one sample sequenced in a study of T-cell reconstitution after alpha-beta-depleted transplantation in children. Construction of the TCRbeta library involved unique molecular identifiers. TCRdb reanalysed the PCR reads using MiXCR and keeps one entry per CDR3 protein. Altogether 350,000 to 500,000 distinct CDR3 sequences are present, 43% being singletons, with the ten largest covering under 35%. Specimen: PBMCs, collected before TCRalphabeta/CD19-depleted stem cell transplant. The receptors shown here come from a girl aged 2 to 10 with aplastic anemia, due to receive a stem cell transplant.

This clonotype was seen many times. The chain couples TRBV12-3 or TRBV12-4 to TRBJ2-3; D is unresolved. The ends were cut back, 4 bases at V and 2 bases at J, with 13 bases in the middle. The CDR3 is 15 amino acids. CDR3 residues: CASSSPSSFTDTQYF. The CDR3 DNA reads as TGTGCCAGCAGTTCCCCTAGTAGTTTCACAGATACGCAGTATTTT.

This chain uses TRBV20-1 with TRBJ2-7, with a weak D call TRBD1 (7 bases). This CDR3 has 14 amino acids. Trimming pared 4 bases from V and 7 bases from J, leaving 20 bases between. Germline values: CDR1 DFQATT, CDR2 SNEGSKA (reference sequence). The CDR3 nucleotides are TGCAGTGCTATCGGGGGCAGGGGGGCTGCAGAGCAGTACTTC. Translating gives CSAIGGRGAAEQYF.

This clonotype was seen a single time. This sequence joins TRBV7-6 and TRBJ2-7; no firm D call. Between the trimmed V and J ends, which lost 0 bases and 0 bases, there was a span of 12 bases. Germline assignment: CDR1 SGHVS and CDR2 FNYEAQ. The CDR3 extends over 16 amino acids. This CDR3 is CASSLAGRLSSYEQYF. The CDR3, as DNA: TGTGCCAGCAGCTTAGCTGGGCGGTTGAGCTCCTACGAGCAGTACTTC.